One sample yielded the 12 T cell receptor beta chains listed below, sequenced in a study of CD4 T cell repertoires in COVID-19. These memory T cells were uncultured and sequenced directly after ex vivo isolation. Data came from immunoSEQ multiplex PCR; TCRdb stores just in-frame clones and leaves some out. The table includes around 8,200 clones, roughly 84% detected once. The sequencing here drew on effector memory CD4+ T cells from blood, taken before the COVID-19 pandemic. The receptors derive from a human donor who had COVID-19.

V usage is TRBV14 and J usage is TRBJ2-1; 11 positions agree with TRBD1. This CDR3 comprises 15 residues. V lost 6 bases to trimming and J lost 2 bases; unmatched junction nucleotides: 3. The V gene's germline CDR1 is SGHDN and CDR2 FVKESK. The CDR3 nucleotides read TGTGCCAGCAGACCGGACAGGGGGCCCTACAATGAGCAGTTCTTC. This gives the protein CASRPDRGPYNEQFF.

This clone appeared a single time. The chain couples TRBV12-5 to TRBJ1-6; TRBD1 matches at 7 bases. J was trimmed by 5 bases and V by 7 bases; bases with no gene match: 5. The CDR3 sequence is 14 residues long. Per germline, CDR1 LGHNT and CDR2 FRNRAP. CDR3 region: CASATGQNNSPLHF. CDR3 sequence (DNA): TGTGCTAGTGCCACGGGACAGAATAATTCACCCCTCCACTTT.

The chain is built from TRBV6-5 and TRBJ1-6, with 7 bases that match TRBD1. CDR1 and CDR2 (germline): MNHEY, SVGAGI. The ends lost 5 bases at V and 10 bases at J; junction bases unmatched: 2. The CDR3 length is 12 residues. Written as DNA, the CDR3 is TGTGCCAGCAGTCCAGGGGGATCACCCCTCCACTTT. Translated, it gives CASSPGGSPLHF.

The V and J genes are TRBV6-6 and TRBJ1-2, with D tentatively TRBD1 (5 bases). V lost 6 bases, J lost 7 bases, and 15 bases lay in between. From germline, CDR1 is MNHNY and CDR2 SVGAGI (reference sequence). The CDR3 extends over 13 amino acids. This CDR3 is CASSPLGQGGYTF. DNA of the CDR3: TGTGCCAGCAGCCCCCTAGGCCAGGGTGGCTACACCTTC.

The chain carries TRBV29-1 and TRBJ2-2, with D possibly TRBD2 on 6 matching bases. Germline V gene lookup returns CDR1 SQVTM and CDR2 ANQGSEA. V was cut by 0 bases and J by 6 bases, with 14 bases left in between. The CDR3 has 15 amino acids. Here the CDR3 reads CSVEEVIAASGELFF. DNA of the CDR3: TGCAGCGTTGAAGAGGTAATAGCGGCGTCCGGGGAGCTGTTTTTT.

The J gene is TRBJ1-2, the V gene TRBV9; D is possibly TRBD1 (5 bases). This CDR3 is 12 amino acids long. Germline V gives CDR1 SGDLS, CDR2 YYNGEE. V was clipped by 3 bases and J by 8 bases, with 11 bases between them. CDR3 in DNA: TGTGCCAGCAGCGCGGACATCGGGGGCTACACCTTC. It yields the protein CASSADIGGYTF.

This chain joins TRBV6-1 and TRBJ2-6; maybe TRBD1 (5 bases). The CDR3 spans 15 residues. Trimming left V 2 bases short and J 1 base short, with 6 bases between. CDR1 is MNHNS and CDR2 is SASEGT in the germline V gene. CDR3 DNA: TGTGCCAGCAGTGAACAGGGATCTGGGGCCAACGTCCTGACTTTC. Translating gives CASSEQGSGANVLTF.

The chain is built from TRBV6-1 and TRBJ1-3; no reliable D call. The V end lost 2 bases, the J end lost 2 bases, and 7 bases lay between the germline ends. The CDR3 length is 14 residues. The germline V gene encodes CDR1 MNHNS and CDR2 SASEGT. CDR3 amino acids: CASSETGAGNTIYF. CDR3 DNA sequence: TGTGCCAGCAGTGAAACTGGAGCTGGAAACACCATATATTTT.

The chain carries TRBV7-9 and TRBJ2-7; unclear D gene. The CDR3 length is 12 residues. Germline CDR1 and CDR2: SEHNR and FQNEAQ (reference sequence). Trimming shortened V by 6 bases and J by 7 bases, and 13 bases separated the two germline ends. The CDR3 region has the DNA TGTGCCAGCAGACCTGCTAACTCGGAGCAGTACTTC. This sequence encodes CASRPANSEQYF.

CDR3 region: CASSPGGATPTYGYTF. The CDR3, as DNA: TGTGCCAGCAGCCCGGGGGGGGCCACACCTACCTATGGCTACACCTTC. This chain links TRBV7-8 with TRBJ1-2; a weak D match, TRBD1 (6 bases). Trimming shortened V by 5 bases and J by 4 bases, and 20 bases separated the two germline ends. The CDR3 is 16 residues long. Germline CDR1 and CDR2: SGHVS and FQNEAQ.

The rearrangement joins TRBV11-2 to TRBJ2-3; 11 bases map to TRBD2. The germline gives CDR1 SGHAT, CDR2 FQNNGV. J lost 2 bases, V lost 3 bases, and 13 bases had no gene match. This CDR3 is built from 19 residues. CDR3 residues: CASSFVLLAGVPTTDTQYF. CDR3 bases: TGTGCCAGCAGCTTTGTTTTACTAGCGGGAGTTCCCACCACAGATACGCAGTATTTT.

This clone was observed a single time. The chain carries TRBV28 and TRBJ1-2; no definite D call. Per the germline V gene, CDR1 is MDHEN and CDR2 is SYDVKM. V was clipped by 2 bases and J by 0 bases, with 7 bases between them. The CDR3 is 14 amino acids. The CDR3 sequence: CASSLGQTNYGYTF. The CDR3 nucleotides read TGTGCCAGCAGTTTAGGGCAGACTAACTATGGCTACACCTTC.